Given below is one T cell receptor beta chain in context. Together with a sample-barcoded 5' primer, a J-beta primer mix was included in a second PCR lasting about 7 to 12 cycles. TCRdb recomputed calls from the 5' RACE reads with MiXCR, one row per CDR3 protein. The sample yields roughly 1,800,000 distinct CDR3 sequences, around half seen once. The CDR3 has 14 amino acids. V was shortened by 1 base and J by 2 bases, with 11 bases between the two germline ends. Germline V gene data show CDR1 as DFQATT and CDR2 as SNEGSKA (reference sequence). This sample stems from a study of blood T cells in healthy people across ages.

This TCR came from a woman in her forties in good health. The sample was blood. The chain uses TRBV20-1 and TRBJ1-2, with a possible D match to TRBD1 (6 bases). The chain's CDR3 is CSARGQDWNYGYTF. The DNA of the CDR3 is TGCAGTGCTAGAGGACAGGACTGGAACTATGGCTACACCTTC.